This entry is about one T cell receptor (beta chain). This sample was included in a study of blood T cell repertoires in COVID-19. Study at large: Acute and convalescent COVID-19 specimens originated in the United States, Italy and Spain.

The protocol was immunoSEQ multiplex PCR, while the TCRdb copy is restricted to in-frame clones and leaves out a portion. The table includes 350,000 or so clones, roughly 87% detected once. With 4 bases clipped from V and 0 bases from J, the junction kept 13 bases outside the gene matches. The CDR3 is 18 amino acids. Germline CDR1 SGHRS, CDR2 YFSETQ. The gene calls are TRBV5-1 and TRBJ2-3; 8 positions agree with TRBD1. The sequencing input was peripheral blood. This TCR derives from an older woman with COVID-19, enrolled during active disease. CDR3 sequence reads: CASSQGQGATSSTDTQYF. In DNA, the CDR3 is TGCGCCAGCAGCCAAGGACAGGGCGCTACATCTAGCACAGATACGCAGTATTTT.